The present TCR beta chain was sequenced within a study of cytomegalovirus exposure and HLA in healthy donors. PCR used 60 Vbeta primers and 13 Jbeta primers. The protocol was immunoSEQ multiplex PCR, while the TCRdb copy is restricted to in-frame clones and leaves out a portion. The data show hundreds of thousands of clones, about 81% seen once. The germline gives CDR1 LNHDA, CDR2 SQIVND (reference sequence). This CDR3 has 13 residues. V lost 7 bases and J lost 4, with 13 bases in between. The source of this sequence is a middle-aged man in good health and CMV-seropositive. The sequenced material came from PBMCs. The chain combines TRBV19 with TRBJ1-1; D is perhaps TRBD1 (6 bases). In DNA form, the CDR3 reads TGTGCCAGTATGGCAGGGGTGGCCACTGAAGCTTTCTTT. It codes for CASMAGVATEAFF.